These T cell receptor beta chains were read from a single sample in a study of blood T cell repertoires in COVID-19. The data were produced by immunoSEQ multiplex PCR, yet TCRdb's version contains in-frame clones alone and is incomplete. Of roughly 200,000 clones in the sample, roughly 84% are singletons; the top ten hold about 5%. Sequenced: peripheral blood. All receptors come from a woman aged 80 or older with acute or convalescent COVID-19. Both conserved end residues are part of each CDR3. A D gene is named only where the DNA matches it firmly. Size is stated for part of the rows, as once, few or many counts, or as a class when the clone is expanded.

V gene,D gene,clone size,J gene,CDR3 protein,CDR3 DNA
TRBV4-1,TRBD2,few,TRBJ2-7,CASSLSSGKSYEQYF,TGCGCCAGCAGCTTATCTAGCGGGAAATCCTACGAGCAGTACTTC
TRBV6-1,NA,NA,TRBJ2-1,CASSGLAMSVYNEQFF,TGTGCCAGCAGTGGACTTGCCATGTCGGTTTACAATGAGCAGTTCTTC
TRBV7-2,NA,NA,TRBJ1-4,CASSLDRNEKLFF,TGTGCCAGCAGCCTAGACAGGAATGAAAAACTGTTTTTT
TRBV6-5,TRBD2,once,TRBJ2-7,CASRASGADEQYF,TGTGCCAGCAGAGCCAGCGGGGCTGACGAGCAGTACTTC
TRBV6-5,TRBD2,NA,TRBJ2-1,CASSRSGRNEQFF,TGTGCCAGCAGTCGTAGCGGGAGAAATGAGCAGTTCTTC
TRBV5-1,TRBD1,once,TRBJ1-5,CASSPGQGFDQPQHF,TGCGCCAGCAGTCCGGGACAGGGGTTTGATCAGCCCCAGCATTTT
TRBV4-3,NA,NA,TRBJ2-1,CASSQTDKYNEQFF,TGCGCCAGCAGCCAAACCGACAAATACAATGAGCAGTTCTTC
TRBV5-5,NA,NA,TRBJ1-5,CASSLEGVTGNQPQHF,TGTGCCAGCAGCTTGGAGGGGGTGACTGGCAATCAGCCCCAGCATTTT
TRBV6-6,TRBD1,once,TRBJ2-2,CASSDRGHTGELFF,TGTGCCAGCAGCGACAGGGGGCACACCGGGGAGCTGTTTTTT
TRBV19,NA,NA,TRBJ1-3,CATARQFSGNTIYF,TGTGCCACCGCAAGACAGTTCTCTGGAAACACCATATATTTT
TRBV18,TRBD2,NA,TRBJ2-1,CASSPGLAGVSNEQFF,TGTGCCAGCTCACCTGGGCTAGCGGGAGTTTCCAATGAGCAGTTCTTC
TRBV28,TRBD1,NA,TRBJ1-1,CASRPPGQGNTEAFF,TGTGCCAGCAGACCCCCTGGACAGGGAAACACTGAAGCTTTCTTT
TRBV9,NA,once,TRBJ1-4,CASSPPGLGEKLFF,TGTGCCAGCAGCCCGCCGGGTCTCGGTGAAAAACTGTTTTTT
TRBV7-2,NA,NA,TRBJ2-4,CASSFQVDLAKNIQYF,TGTGCCAGCAGCTTTCAGGTCGACCTAGCCAAAAACATTCAGTACTTC
TRBV23-1,NA,few,TRBJ1-1,CASSQSEAFF,TGCGCCAGCAGTCAATCGGAGGCTTTCTTT
TRBV4-2,TRBD1,NA,TRBJ1-5,CASSQSQGQGARQPQHF,TGTGCCAGCAGCCAATCCCAGGGACAGGGGGCGAGGCAGCCCCAGCATTTT
TRBV15,TRBD1,NA,TRBJ2-5,CATSRFSGTGQETQYF,TGTGCCACCAGCAGATTTTCCGGGACAGGGCAAGAGACCCAGTACTTC
TRBV7-9,NA,NA,TRBJ1-1,CASSLVGRGEAFF,TGTGCCAGCAGCTTAGTAGGGAGAGGTGAAGCTTTCTTT